The entry below describes one T cell receptor beta chain. Its antigen is unknown. Samples had at least 7 million PBMCs isolated from them. Then a second PCR, running roughly 7 to 11 cycles, was carried out with a sample-barcoded 5' primer and a J-beta primer mix. Every sample gave at least 2.5 million paired-end reads containing CDR3. TCRdb called the 5' RACE reads again in MiXCR, with one record for every CDR3 protein. Found here are hundreds of thousands of distinct CDR3 sequences, approximately 30% of them singletons; the top ten hold roughly 14%. The data are from a study of blood T cells in healthy people across ages. General observations from the study: PBMCs that were unsorted prevented a conclusive naive versus antigen-experienced comparison. There were more naive CD4+ cells and higher diversity in long-lived donors than in aged donors.

The CDR3 is 16 residues long. The J segment lost 2 bases and the V segment lost 4 bases, leaving 6 bases of the junction unmatched. Looked up from germline, CDR1 is SGHNT and CDR2 is YYREEE (reference sequence). This sequence was found in a woman of 80 years or more in good health. The source material was blood. This sequence joins TRBV5-4 and TRBJ2-5, with TRBD2 matching 12 bases. CDR3 bases: TGTGCCAGCAGCCCTACCCTAGCGGGGGGGCAAGAGACCCAGTACTTC. As protein: CASSPTLAGGQETQYF.